The clone carrying this T cell receptor beta chain occurred a few times. Its antigen is not identified. TCRdb independently ran MiXCR on the 5' RACE reads; one entry per CDR3 protein. The sample has 250,000 to 300,000 distinct CDR3 sequences, over 7% seen once. V was clipped by 0 bases and J by 0 bases, with 10 bases between them. CDR3 length: 16 amino acids. CDR1 SGHRS and CDR2 YFSETQ come from the germline V gene. The record originates from a study of T-cell memory formation after mild COVID-19. Study findings and constraints: Contracting clones from day 15 to 85 showed balanced CD4/CD8; later expanders favored CD4+. CD8+ contracting clones occupied EMRA, while CD4+ ones occupied mainly CM and EM.

V is TRBV5-1 and J is TRBJ1-3; D remains ambiguous. The sample was PBMCs or a T cell subset sorted from them (not recorded which). The receptor's source is a man in his late teens or twenties who had mild COVID-19 (a few samples of this study predate the infection). Cell type and time point are not known. The CDR3 loop reads CASSLDSPGSGNTIYF. The CDR3 DNA reads as TGCGCCAGCAGCTTGGACAGCCCAGGCTCTGGAAACACCATATATTTT.